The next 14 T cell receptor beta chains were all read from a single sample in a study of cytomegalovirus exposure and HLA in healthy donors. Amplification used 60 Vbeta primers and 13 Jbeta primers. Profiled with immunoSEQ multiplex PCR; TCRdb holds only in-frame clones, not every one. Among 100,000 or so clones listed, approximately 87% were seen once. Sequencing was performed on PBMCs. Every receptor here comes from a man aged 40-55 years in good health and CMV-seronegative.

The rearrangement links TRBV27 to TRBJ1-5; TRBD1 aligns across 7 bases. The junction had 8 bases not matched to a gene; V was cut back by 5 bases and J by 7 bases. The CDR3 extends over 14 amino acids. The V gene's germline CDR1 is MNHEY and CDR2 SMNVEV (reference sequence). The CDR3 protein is CASSSKGARQPQHF. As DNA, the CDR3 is TGTGCCAGCAGTAGCAAGGGGGCAAGACAGCCCCAGCATTTT.

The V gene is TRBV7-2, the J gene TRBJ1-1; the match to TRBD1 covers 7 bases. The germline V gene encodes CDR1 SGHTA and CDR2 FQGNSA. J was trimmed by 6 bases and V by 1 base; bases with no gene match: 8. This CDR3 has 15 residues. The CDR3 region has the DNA TGTGCCAGCAGCTTAGTGACAGGGTTTGACGCTGAAGCTTTCTTT. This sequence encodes CASSLVTGFDAEAFF.

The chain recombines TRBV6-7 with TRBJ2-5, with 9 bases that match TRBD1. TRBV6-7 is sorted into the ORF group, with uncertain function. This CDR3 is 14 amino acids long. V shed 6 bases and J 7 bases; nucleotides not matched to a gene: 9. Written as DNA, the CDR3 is TGTGCCAGCAGATCCGGGACAGGGCGCCGGACCCAGTACTTC. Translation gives CASRSGTGRRTQYF.

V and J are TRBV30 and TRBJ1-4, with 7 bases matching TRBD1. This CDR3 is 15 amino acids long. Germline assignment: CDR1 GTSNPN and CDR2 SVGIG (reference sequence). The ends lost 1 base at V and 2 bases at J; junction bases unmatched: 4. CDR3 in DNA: TGTGCCTGGAGTGATACAGGGGCGACTAATGAAAAACTGTTTTTT. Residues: CAWSDTGATNEKLFF. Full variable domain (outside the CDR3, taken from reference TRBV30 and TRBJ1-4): SQTIHQWPATLVQPVGSPLSLECTVEGTSNPNLYWYRQAAGRGLQLLFYSVGIGQISSEVPQNLSASRPQDRQFILSSKKLLLSDSGFYLCAWSDTGATNEKLFFGSGTQLSVL.

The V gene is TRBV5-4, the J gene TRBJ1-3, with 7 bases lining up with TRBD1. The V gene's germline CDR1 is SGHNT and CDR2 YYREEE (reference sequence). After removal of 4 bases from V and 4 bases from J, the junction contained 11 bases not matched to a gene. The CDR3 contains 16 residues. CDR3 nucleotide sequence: TGTGCCAGCAGCCCACAGTTGGGACAGACAGGAAACACCATATATTTT. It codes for CASSPQLGQTGNTIYF.

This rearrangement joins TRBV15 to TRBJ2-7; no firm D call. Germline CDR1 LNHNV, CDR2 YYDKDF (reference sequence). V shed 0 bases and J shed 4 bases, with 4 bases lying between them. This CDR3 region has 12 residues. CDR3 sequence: CATSRDRYEQYF. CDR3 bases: TGTGCCACCAGCAGAGACAGGTACGAGCAGTACTTC.

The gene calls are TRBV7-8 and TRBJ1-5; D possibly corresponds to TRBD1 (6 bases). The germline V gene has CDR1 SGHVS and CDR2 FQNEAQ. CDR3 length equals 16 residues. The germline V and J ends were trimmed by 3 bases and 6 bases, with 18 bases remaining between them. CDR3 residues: CASSLYSNPGVQPQHF. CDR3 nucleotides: TGTGCCAGCAGCTTGTACTCGAATCCAGGGGTTCAGCCCCAGCATTTT.

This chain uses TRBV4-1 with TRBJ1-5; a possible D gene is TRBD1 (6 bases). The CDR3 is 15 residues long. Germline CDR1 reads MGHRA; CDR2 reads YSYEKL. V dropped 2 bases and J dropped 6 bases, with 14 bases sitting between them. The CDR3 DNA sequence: TGCGCCAGCAGCCAATTGGTCGGGGGGCGTCAGCCCCAGCATTTT. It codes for CASSQLVGGRQPQHF.

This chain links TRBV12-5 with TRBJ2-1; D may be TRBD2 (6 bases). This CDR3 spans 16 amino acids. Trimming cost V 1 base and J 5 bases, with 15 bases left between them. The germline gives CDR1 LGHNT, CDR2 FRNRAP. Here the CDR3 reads CASGLGSGLANNEQFF. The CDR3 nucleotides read TGTGCTAGTGGTTTGGGGTCGGGCCTAGCGAACAATGAGCAGTTCTTC.

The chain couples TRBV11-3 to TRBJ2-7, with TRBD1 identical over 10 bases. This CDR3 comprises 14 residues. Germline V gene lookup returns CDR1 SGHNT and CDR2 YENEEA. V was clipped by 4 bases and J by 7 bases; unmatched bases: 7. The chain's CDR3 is CASSWGQGYPEQYF. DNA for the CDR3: TGTGCCAGCAGCTGGGGACAGGGGTATCCGGAGCAGTACTTC. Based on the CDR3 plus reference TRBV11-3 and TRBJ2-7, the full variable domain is EAGVVQSPRYKIIEKKQPVAFWCNPISGHNTLYWYLQNLGQGPELLIRYENEEAVDDSQLPKDRFSAERLKGVDSTLKIQPAELGDSAVYLCASSWGQGYPEQYFGPGTRLTVT.

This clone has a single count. The CDR3 region has the DNA TGTGCCAGCAGCTTAGTTTCCACCGCCGGCTATGGCTACACCTTC. Protein sequence: CASSLVSTAGYGYTF. The chain is built from TRBV7-8 and TRBJ1-2, with D unresolved. Trimming cost V 1 base and J 4 bases, with 13 bases left between them. CDR3 length equals 15 residues. The germline V gene has CDR1 SGHVS and CDR2 FQNEAQ.

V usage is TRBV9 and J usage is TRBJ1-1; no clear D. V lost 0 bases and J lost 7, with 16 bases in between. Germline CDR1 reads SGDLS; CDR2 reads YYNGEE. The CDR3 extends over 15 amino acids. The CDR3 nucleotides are TGTGCCAGCAGCGTAGGAGCAACCTGGTCGCTTGAAGCTTTCTTT. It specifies CASSVGATWSLEAFF.

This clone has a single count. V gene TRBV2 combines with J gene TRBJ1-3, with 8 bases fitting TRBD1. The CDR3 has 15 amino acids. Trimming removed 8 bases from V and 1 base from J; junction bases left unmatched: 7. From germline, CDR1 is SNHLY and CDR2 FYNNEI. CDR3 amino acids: CASGGDRFSGNTIYF. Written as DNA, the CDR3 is TGTGCCAGCGGGGGGGACAGGTTTTCTGGAAACACCATATATTTT.

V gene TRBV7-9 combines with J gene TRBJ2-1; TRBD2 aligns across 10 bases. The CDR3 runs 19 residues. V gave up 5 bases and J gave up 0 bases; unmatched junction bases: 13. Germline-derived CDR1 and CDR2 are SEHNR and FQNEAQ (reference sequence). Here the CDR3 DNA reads TGTGCCAGCAGCACCCGCGGGGTAGCGGGGGGCTCCTCCTACAATGAGCAGTTCTTC. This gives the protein CASSTRGVAGGSSYNEQFF.